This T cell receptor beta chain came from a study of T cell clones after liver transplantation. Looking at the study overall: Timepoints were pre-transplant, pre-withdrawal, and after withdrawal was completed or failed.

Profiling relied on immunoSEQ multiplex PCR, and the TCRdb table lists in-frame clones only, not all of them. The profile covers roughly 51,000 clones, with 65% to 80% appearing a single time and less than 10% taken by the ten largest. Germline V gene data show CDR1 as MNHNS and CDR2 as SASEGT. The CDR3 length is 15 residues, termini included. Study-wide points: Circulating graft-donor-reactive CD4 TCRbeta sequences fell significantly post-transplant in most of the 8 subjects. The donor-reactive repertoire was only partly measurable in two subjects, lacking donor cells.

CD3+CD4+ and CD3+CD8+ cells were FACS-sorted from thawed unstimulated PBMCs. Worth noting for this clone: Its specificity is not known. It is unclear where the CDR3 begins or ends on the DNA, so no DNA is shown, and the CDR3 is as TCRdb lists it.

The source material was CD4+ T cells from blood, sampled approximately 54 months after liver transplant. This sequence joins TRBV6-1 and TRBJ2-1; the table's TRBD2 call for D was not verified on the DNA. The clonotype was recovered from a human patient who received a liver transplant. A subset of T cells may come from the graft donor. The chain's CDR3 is CASSTSGLALNEQFF.